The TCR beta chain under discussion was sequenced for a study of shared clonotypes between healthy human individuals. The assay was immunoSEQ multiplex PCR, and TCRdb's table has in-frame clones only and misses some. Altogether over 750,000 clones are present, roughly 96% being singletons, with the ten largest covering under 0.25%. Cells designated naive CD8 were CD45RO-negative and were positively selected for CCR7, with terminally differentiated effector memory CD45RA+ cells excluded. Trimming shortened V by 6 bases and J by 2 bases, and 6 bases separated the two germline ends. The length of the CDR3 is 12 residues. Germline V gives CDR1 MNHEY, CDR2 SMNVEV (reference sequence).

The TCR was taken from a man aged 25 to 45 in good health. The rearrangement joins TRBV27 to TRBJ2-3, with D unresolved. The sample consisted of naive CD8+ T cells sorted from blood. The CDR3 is CASSDNTDTQYF. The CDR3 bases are TGTGCCAGCAGCGACAACACAGATACGCAGTATTTT.